This T cell receptor (beta chain) came from a study of human T cells and chemical hapten exposure (dated by TCRdb to about 2021). For the wider study: For sensitization, 2% DPC in acetone was applied to a 2 cm by 2 cm area of upper inner arm skin. Blood samples were taken from patients before sensitization (week 0) and at 2, 6 and about 24 weeks after DPC sensitization. The libraries were sequenced as a pool, and the TCR yield per sample differed mostly because of small variations in library volumes within the pool. The mostly female patient cohort included alopecia areata with under or over 50% scalp involvement, alopecia totalis and alopecia universalis. This study followed changes in the peripheral blood TCR repertoire in vivo during primary and secondary sensitization of alopecia patients to the hapten diphenylcyclopropenone (DPC). Patch tests used Finn chambers with 0.01% DPC on the upper back, scored after 6 days by International Contact Dermatitis Research Group standards. Weekly therapeutic DPC doses were additionally applied to the scalp of patients throughout the roughly 22-week study period. Approximately 28 alopecia patients provided blood for TCR sequencing at one to four time points (pre-sensitization, 2, 6 and 24 weeks). Study-wide conclusions, independent of this receptor: The number of TCRs above 1 in 1000 frequency did not change with DPC sensitization; there was no evidence of global repertoire structure alterations. Because all patients had alopecia, a presumed autoimmune disease, the immune response of the patients might differ from that of healthy individuals. After repeated subsampling, the strength of the expansion versus patch-test correlation and the threshold at which it became significant changed. Expanded TCRs formed significantly more large CDR3 similarity clusters than pre-sensitization or healthy control sets, consistent with antigen-driven responses. Patch test score correlated positively with the number of PT1 expanded TCRs, reaching significance at thresholds 8, 16 and 32 but not at 4.

The sample's time point label, decoded: pre-sensitization, week 0. This specimen's treatment or condition label, per the study, means: therapeutic diphenylcyclopropenone sensitization with weekly scalp DPC. At every patch-test visit, the blood draw took place before the patch test was put on. Patients were eligible if aged 18 to 70, diagnosed with alopecia and judged suitable for DPC therapy, and pregnant patients were excluded. Unfractionated whole blood was collected in Tempus Blood RNA tubes, and total RNA was extracted from that blood. Of note for this clonotype: Which antigen it targets is not known. One base away there is no much larger clone; base qualities are not given.

A distance of 17 bases separates the germline ends of V and J, which lose 6 bases and 8 bases respectively. The CDR3 contains 14 residues, cysteine and phenylalanine counted. Just CDR3 DNA is preserved here, 42 bases in frame from base 1. The germline V gene (reference sequence) provides CDR1 MNHEY and CDR2 SMNVEV. Receptors were amplified or captured by RACE. The listed sequencing device is NextSeq 500. During library preparation, unique molecular identifiers were attached to individual cDNA molecules so that TCRs could be counted in a quantitative, reproducible way. Both TCR alpha and TCR beta chains were sequenced from each blood RNA sample. The study's processing was this. The median number of TCRs per sample was 95,638, ranging from roughly 20,000 to 700,000. V, J and CDR3 annotation of the TCR reads was performed with the Decombinator software suite. Every sample was subsampled to the same number of TCRs (28,000) for the PS versus PT1 abundance plots. Expanded TCRs were defined as absent before sensitization and observed at least eight times at the 2-week time point. TCRdb cleaned the public reads at Q25 with fastp, built clones with MiXCR and kept in-frame beta chains. For every CDR3 protein sequence, its rows merge into one entry that carries the most common genes and DNA. The V and J calls, along with clone size, are taken from TCRdb and not from the paper's own processing. The sample includes approximately 60,000 distinct CDR3 sequences, with about 11% observed a single time. 4% of the sample lies in the top ten.

The V and J genes are TRBV27 and TRBJ2-1, and perhaps TRBD1 as D gene, on 5 matching bases. This clonotype was obtained from a woman aged 40-49 years with alopecia areata. Some clones in this sample may be carry-over from other donors' samples. The source was whole blood, collected in connection with sensitization to the hapten diphenylcyclopropenone (DPC). The DNA sequence is as follows: TGTGCCAGCAGCTCCCAGGGAAGGCTATATGAGCAGTTCTTC. This gives the protein CASSSQGRLYEQFF.